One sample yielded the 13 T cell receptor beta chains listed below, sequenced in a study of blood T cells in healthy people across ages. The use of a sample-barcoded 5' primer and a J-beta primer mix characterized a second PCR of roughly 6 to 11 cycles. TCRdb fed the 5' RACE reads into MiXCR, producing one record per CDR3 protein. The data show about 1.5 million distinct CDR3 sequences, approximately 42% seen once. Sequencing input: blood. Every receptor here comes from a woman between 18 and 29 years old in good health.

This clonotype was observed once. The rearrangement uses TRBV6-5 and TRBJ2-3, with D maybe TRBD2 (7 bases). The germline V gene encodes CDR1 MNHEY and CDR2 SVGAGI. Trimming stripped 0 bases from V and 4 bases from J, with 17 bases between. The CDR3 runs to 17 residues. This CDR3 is CASSYSWRGRLADTQYF. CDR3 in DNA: TGTGCCAGCAGTTACTCCTGGCGGGGGCGACTCGCAGATACGCAGTATTTT.

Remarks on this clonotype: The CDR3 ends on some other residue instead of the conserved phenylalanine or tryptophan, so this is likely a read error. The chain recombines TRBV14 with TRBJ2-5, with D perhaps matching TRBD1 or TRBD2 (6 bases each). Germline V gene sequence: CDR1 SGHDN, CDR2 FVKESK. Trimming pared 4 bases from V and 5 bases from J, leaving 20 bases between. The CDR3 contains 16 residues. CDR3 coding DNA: TGTGCCAGCAGCCCTACCCAGGGCCTGGGGGGCGAGACCCAGTACTCC. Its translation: CASSPTQGLGGETQYS.

This chain's CDR3 is CASSRRPGAQFF. Written as DNA, the CDR3 is TGTGCCAGCAGTCGGAGACCCGGGGCCCAGTTCTTC. The V call is TRBV12-3 or TRBV12-4, the J call TRBJ2-1; possibly TRBD1 or TRBD2 for D (5 bases each). The germline V and J ends were trimmed by 5 bases and 13 bases, with 15 bases remaining between them. The CDR3 spans 12 residues.

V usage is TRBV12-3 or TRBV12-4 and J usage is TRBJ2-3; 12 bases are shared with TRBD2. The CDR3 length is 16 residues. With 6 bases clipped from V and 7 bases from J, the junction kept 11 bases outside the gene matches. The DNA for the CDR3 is TGTGCCAGCAGCCCCTCTTCTAGCGGGGGGGCTTATACGCAGTATTTT. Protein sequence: CASSPSSSGGAYTQYF.

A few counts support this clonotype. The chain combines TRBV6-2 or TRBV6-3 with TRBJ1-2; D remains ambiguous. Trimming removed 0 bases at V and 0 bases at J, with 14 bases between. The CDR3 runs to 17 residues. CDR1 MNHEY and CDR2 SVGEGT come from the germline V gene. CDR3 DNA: TGTGCCAGCAGTTACTCGACCAGTTCTGTAGCTAACTATGGCTACACCTTC. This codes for CASSYSTSSVANYGYTF.

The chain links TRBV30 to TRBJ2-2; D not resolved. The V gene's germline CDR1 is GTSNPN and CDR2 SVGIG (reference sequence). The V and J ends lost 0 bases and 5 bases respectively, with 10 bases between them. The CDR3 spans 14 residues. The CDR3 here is CAWSVLVGTGELFF. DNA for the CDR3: TGTGCCTGGAGTGTACTTGTGGGGACCGGGGAGCTGTTTTTT.

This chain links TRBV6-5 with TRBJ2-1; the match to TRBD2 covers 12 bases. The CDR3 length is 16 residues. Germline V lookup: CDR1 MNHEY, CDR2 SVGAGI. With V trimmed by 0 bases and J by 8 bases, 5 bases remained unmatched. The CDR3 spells CASSYSSLAGGHEQFF. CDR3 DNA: TGTGCCAGCAGTTACTCTTCCCTAGCGGGGGGGCATGAGCAGTTCTTC.

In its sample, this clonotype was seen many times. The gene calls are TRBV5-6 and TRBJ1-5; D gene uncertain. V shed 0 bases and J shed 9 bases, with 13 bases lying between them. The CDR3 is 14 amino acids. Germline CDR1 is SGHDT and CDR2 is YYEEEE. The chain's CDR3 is CASSLGETQWPQHF. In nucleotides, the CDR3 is TGTGCCAGCAGCTTGGGGGAGACGCAATGGCCCCAGCATTTT.

The CDR3, as DNA: TGTGCCAGCAGTTGGGACAGGGGGAGCTACACCTTC. This gives the protein CASSWDRGSYTF. The chain joins TRBV12-3 or TRBV12-4 to TRBJ1-2; 11 bases line up with TRBD1. The CDR3 runs 12 residues. Trimming at V came to 4 bases and at J to 9 bases, leaving 1 base not matched to a gene.

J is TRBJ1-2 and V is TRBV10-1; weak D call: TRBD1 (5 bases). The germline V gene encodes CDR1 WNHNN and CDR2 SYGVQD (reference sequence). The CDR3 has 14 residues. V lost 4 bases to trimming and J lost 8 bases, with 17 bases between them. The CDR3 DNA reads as TGCGCCAGCAGTGCCGACTTCGGGACGTCGGGCTACACCTTC. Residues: CASSADFGTSGYTF.

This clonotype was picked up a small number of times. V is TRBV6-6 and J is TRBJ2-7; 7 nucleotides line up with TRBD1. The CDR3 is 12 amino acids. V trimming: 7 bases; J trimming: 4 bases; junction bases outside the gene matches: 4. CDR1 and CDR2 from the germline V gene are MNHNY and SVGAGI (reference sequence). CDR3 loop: CASTQGVYEQYF. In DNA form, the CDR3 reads TGTGCCAGCACCCAGGGGGTTTACGAGCAGTACTTC.

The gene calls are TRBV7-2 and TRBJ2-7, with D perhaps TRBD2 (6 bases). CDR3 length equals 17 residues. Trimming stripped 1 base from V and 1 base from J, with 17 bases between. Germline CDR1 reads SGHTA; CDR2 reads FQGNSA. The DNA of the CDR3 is TGTGCCAGCAGCTTAGTCCCCGGCGGGATTCTGTCCTACGAGCAGTACTTC. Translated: CASSLVPGGILSYEQYF.

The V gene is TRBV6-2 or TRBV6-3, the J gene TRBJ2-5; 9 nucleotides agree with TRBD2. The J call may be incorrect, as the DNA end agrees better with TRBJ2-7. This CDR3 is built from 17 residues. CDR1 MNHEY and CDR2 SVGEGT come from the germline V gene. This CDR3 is CASSSFHRVAGVCEQYF. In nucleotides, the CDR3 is TGTGCCAGCAGTTCCTTCCACCGGGTAGCGGGAGTTTGCGAGCAGTACTTC.